The 20 T cell receptor beta chains below were found in one sample sequenced in a study of blood T cell repertoires in COVID-19. Sequencing used immunoSEQ multiplex PCR; TCRdb keeps in-frame clones, though not all of them. The sample lists around 260,000 clones; 70% to 90% were seen once. The sequencing input was peripheral blood. These receptor sequences come from a man under 40 with active or convalescent COVID-19.

V and J are TRBV7-8 and TRBJ2-7; D is possibly TRBD2 (7 bases). Germline V lookup: CDR1 SGHVS, CDR2 FQNEAQ. V shed 2 bases and J shed 5 bases, with 13 bases lying between them. The CDR3 length is 14 residues. In DNA, the CDR3 is TGTGCCAGCAGCTTAAGTGGGGGGGCCAACGAGCAGTACTTC. Amino acids: CASSLSGGANEQYF.

The chain uses TRBV10-3 and TRBJ1-5; TRBD1 matches at 9 bases. The CDR3 runs to 14 residues. V shed 6 bases and J 7 bases; nucleotides not matched to a gene: 7. Per the germline V gene, CDR1 is ENHRY and CDR2 is SYGVKD. The DNA for the CDR3 is TGTGCCATCAGGGACGGGACAGGGCAGCAGCCCCAGCATTTT. This translates into CAIRDGTGQQPQHF.

The V gene is TRBV25-1, the J gene TRBJ2-1; 7 bases align to TRBD2. Germline V gives CDR1 MGHDK, CDR2 SYGVNS. The CDR3 is made up of 18 amino acids. The trim removed 1 base at V and 8 bases at J, leaving 17 bases unmatched. The CDR3 sequence is CASSESQGREGIQDEQFF. CDR3 sequence (DNA): TGTGCCAGCAGTGAATCGCAGGGTAGGGAGGGGATACAAGATGAGCAGTTCTTC.

The V and J genes are TRBV5-5 and TRBJ1-5; TRBD1 aligns across 7 bases. Germline V gene lookup returns CDR1 SGHKS and CDR2 YYEKEE (reference sequence). J lost 1 base, V lost 2 bases, and 6 bases had no gene match. The CDR3 is made up of 16 amino acids. Written as DNA, the CDR3 is TGTGCCAGCAGCTTTCAGGGGGGACGGAGCAATCAGCCCCAGCATTTT. As protein: CASSFQGGRSNQPQHF.

V is TRBV13 and J is TRBJ2-3; TRBD2 matches 7 bases. Germline CDR1 and CDR2: PRHDT and FYEKMQ (reference sequence). This CDR3 comprises 15 residues. The ends lost 4 bases at V and 3 bases at J; junction bases unmatched: 7. The CDR3 DNA follows: TGTGCCAGCAGCTGGACGGGGGGAGCAACAGATACGCAGTATTTT. Its translation is CASSWTGGATDTQYF. Filled out from reference TRBV13 and TRBJ2-3, the complete variable domain reads AAGVIQSPRHLIKEKRETATLKCYPIPRHDTVYWYQQGPGQDPQFLISFYEKMQSDKGSIPDRFSAQQFSDYHSELNMSSLELGDSALYFCASSWTGGATDTQYFGPGTRLTVL.

The CDR3 nucleotides read TGCGCCAGCAGCCAAGATGCGGCGGACCAAGAGACCCAGTACTTC. Protein sequence: CASSQDAADQETQYF. The chain is built from TRBV4-3 and TRBJ2-5, with D unresolved. The V end lost 0 bases, the J end lost 0 bases, and 8 bases lay between the germline ends. The CDR3 runs 15 residues. CDR1 is LGHNA, CDR2 YSLEER, per germline.

The rearrangement joins TRBV7-9 to TRBJ1-5, with D unclear. The CDR3 extends over 15 amino acids. V lost 5 bases and J lost 5, with 16 bases in between. Germline CDR1 SEHNR, CDR2 FQNEAQ (reference sequence). CDR3 sequence reads: CASSLVEEKDQPQHF. The CDR3 region has the DNA TGTGCCAGCAGCCTAGTGGAGGAGAAAGATCAGCCCCAGCATTTT.

The gene calls are TRBV6-6 and TRBJ2-7; D is unresolved. CDR1 is MNHNY and CDR2 is SVGAGI in the germline V gene (reference sequence). The CDR3 spans 14 residues. Trimming cost V 2 bases and J 2 bases, with 10 bases left between them. The CDR3 reads CASSYLAGPYEQYF. The DNA for the CDR3 is TGTGCCAGCAGTTACCTCGCAGGTCCCTACGAGCAGTACTTC.

The J gene is TRBJ2-1, the V gene TRBV19; 8 positions match TRBD2. The CDR3 has 15 amino acids. Looked up from germline, CDR1 is LNHDA and CDR2 is SQIVND (reference sequence). The V gene end was trimmed by 3 bases and the J gene end by 3 bases; junction bases not matched to a gene: 4. Here the CDR3 reads CASSISAGGYNEQFF. The CDR3 DNA sequence: TGTGCCAGTAGTATTTCGGCGGGGGGCTACAATGAGCAGTTCTTC.

V is TRBV5-1 and J is TRBJ2-7; 10 nucleotides match TRBD1. The CDR3 extends over 16 amino acids. Germline V gene data show CDR1 as SGHRS and CDR2 as YFSETQ. V was pared by 0 bases and J by 4 bases, with 7 bases of the junction left unmatched. The CDR3: CASSLVLTGGLYEQYF. The CDR3 bases are TGCGCCAGCAGCTTGGTCCTGACAGGGGGCTTGTACGAGCAGTACTTC.

This clone has a handful of counts. V is TRBV25-1 and J is TRBJ2-1; the D gene is possibly TRBD1 (6 bases). Per the germline V gene, CDR1 is MGHDK and CDR2 is SYGVNS. V dropped 3 bases and J dropped 8 bases, with 23 bases sitting between them. This CDR3 contains 17 residues. The CDR3 is CASSEGPGRDTGDEQFF. DNA of the CDR3: TGTGCCAGCAGTGAGGGTCCGGGACGGGACACCGGGGATGAGCAGTTCTTC.

The chain's CDR3 is CASSRRGLVGQETQYF. The CDR3 bases are TGTGCCAGCAGCCGAAGGGGCCTAGTGGGCCAAGAGACCCAGTACTTC. The V and J genes are TRBV2 and TRBJ2-5; D is perhaps TRBD1 (5 bases). Trimming took off 6 bases at V and 1 base at J, with 18 bases between the two ends. This CDR3 spans 16 amino acids. Germline CDR1 SNHLY, CDR2 FYNNEI.

This rearrangement joins TRBV6-5 to TRBJ1-4; D perhaps matches TRBD1 (6 bases). This CDR3 region has 14 residues. CDR1 and CDR2 from the germline V gene are MNHEY and SVGAGI. The ends were cut back, 4 bases at V and 4 bases at J, with 10 bases in the middle. CDR3 DNA sequence: TGTGCCAGCAGTTGGGGACAAAATAATGAAAAACTGTTTTTT. Translated, it gives CASSWGQNNEKLFF.

The chain has TRBV4-2 and TRBJ1-2, with D unclear. The germline V and J ends were trimmed by 0 bases and 6 bases, with 8 bases remaining between them. Germline CDR1 is LGHNA and CDR2 is YNFKEQ. The CDR3 has 13 residues. This CDR3 reads CASSQDRRDGYTF. The CDR3 DNA is TGTGCCAGCAGCCAAGATCGTAGAGATGGCTACACCTTC.

V is TRBV9 and J is TRBJ2-7, with D tentatively TRBD1 (6 bases). Between the trimmed V and J ends, which lost 3 bases and 3 bases, there was a span of 10 bases. Per germline, CDR1 SGDLS and CDR2 YYNGEE. The CDR3 contains 13 residues. CDR3 loop: CASSDTRGYEQYF. In DNA, the CDR3 is TGTGCCAGCAGCGATACCAGGGGCTACGAGCAGTACTTC.

Worth noting for this clone: Other DNA sequences in the same sample also yield this CDR3. V usage is TRBV7-8 and J usage is TRBJ2-7; D gene ambiguous. V was clipped by 1 base and J by 2 bases, with 6 bases between them. Germline CDR1 reads SGHVS; CDR2 reads FQNEAQ. The CDR3 length is 13 residues. The CDR3 protein is CASSLGSTYEQYF. In nucleotides, the CDR3 is TGTGCCAGCAGCTTAGGCAGTACCTACGAGCAGTACTTC.

The CDR3 coding sequence is TGTGCCAGCAGTTACTCAGGGGATAGCACTGAAGCTTTCTTT. Amino acid sequence: CASSYSGDSTEAFF. V and J are TRBV6-5 and TRBJ1-1; TRBD1 is a possible D gene (5 bases). The CDR3 length is 14 residues. Trimming took 0 bases from V and 4 from J, leaving 9 bases between them. The germline gives CDR1 MNHEY, CDR2 SVGAGI.

This clone was detected only a few times. The chain is built from TRBV5-8 and TRBJ1-1; 8 bases agree with TRBD1. CDR3 size: 14 residues. Germline V gene lookup returns CDR1 SGHTS and CDR2 YDEGEE. V lost 0 bases to trimming and J lost 5 bases; unmatched junction nucleotides: 3. The CDR3: CASSLGTGRTEAFF. CDR3 nucleotides: TGTGCCAGCAGCTTGGGGACAGGGAGAACTGAAGCTTTCTTT. Using reference TRBV5-8 and TRBJ1-1 for the parts outside the CDR3, the full variable domain is EAGVTQSPTHLIKTRGQQATLRCSPISGHTSVYWYQQALGLGLQFLLWYDEGEERNRGNFPPRFSGRQFPNYSSELNVNALELEDSALYLCASSLGTGRTEAFFGQGTRLTVV.

The chain employs TRBV27 and TRBJ1-5; D remains ambiguous. Germline values: CDR1 MNHEY, CDR2 SMNVEV (reference sequence). The V gene lost 7 bases and the J gene lost 0 bases, with 16 bases spanning the gap. This CDR3 has 16 residues. This CDR3 reads CASNPVGRNSNQPQHF. Written as DNA, the CDR3 is TGTGCCAGCAACCCTGTCGGTCGAAATAGCAATCAGCCCCAGCATTTT.

V usage is TRBV5-6 and J usage is TRBJ2-5, with 11 bases matching TRBD2. With V trimmed by 0 bases and J by 1 base, 2 bases remained unmatched. The germline gives CDR1 SGHDT, CDR2 YYEEEE. The CDR3 has 16 residues. The CDR3 is CASSLVSGGAQETQYF. DNA for the CDR3: TGTGCCAGCAGCTTGGTTAGCGGGGGGGCCCAAGAGACCCAGTACTTC.